This note documents a single T cell receptor (beta chain) sequence. This sample was included in a study of technical replicates of blood from a handful of donors. Looked up from germline, CDR1 is SEHNR and CDR2 is FQNEAQ (reference sequence). The trim removed 4 bases at V and 9 bases at J, leaving 6 bases unmatched. This CDR3 has 14 residues. The table came from immunoSEQ multiplex PCR; TCRdb's copy has only in-frame clones and leaves some out. The sample lists around 80,000 clones, 70% to 90% occurring once. The chain carries TRBV7-9 and TRBJ2-1; 10 nucleotides match TRBD2. The receptor was derived from a human donor in good health. Sample: T cells isolated from PBMCs. The CDR3 bases are TGTGCCAGCAGCTCCAGAGCGGGAGGGATTGAGCAGTTCTTC. This encodes CASSSRAGGIEQFF.